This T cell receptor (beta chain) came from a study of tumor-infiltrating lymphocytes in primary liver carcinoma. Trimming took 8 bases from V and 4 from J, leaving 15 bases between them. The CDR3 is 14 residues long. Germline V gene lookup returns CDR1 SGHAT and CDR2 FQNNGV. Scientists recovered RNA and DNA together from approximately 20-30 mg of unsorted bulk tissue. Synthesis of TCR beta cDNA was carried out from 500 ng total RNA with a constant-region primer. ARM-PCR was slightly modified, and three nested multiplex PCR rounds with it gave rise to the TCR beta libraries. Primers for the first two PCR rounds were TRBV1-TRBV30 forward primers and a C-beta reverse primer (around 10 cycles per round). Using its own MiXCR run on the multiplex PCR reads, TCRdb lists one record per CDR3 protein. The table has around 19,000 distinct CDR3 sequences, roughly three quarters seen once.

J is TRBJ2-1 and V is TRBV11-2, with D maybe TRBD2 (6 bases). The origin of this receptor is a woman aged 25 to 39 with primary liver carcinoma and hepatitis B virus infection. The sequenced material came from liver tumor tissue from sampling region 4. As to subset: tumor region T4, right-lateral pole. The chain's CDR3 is CASRVGTQYNEQFF. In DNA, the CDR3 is TGTGCCAGCCGGGTCGGGACTCAGTACAATGAGCAGTTCTTC.